This T cell receptor (beta chain) is drawn from a study of OX40 agonist ivuxolimab in advanced cancers. This CDR3 contains 19 residues. Germline CDR1 and CDR2: MNHNS and SASEGT. V lost 1 base to trimming and J lost 1 base, with 20 bases between them. Here immunoSEQ multiplex PCR was the method, and the copy in TCRdb shows in-frame clones only, minus some. The sample has 30,000 to 35,000 clones, around 85% seen once; the top ten hold more than 14%. The source was CD4+ or CD8+ T cells sorted from blood, collected in a trial of the OX40 agonist ivuxolimab. The TCR sequence derives from an adult with an advanced solid tumor such as melanoma, head and neck, liver or kidney cancer. V and J are TRBV6-1 and TRBJ1-3; TRBD1 is a possible D gene (6 bases). The chain's CDR3 is CASSEEVGGRGRSGNTIYF. CDR3 in DNA: TGTGCCAGCAGTGAAGAAGTGGGGGGCAGGGGAAGGTCTGGAAACACCATATATTTT.